These 3 T cell receptor beta chains share one sample of origin, sequenced in a study of shared clonotypes between healthy human individuals. The data were produced by immunoSEQ multiplex PCR, yet TCRdb's version contains in-frame clones alone and is incomplete. The sample has over 2,000,000 clones, 80% to 95% seen once; the top ten hold under 2%. The naive CD8 fraction comprised CD45RO-negative cells positively selected for CCR7 and excluded terminally differentiated effector memory CD45RA+ cells. The sequencing input was naive CD8+ T cells from PBMCs. These receptors all stem from a man between 18 and 35 years old in good health. Some clones in this sample may be carry-over from other donors' samples.

The chain carries TRBV11-2 and TRBJ2-1, with 7 bases that match TRBD1. In germline, CDR1 is SGHAT, CDR2 FQNNGV. This CDR3 comprises 15 residues. V shed 1 base and J 8 bases; nucleotides not matched to a gene: 8. Here the CDR3 DNA reads TGTGCCAGCAGCTTAGGTCCAGGGGGTCGGGATGAGCAGTTCTTC. Translation: CASSLGPGGRDEQFF.

This clone came up a few times. Distinct nucleotide sequences in the sample also encode this CDR3. The chain joins TRBV9 to TRBJ1-1, with no clear D. Germline V gives CDR1 SGDLS, CDR2 YYNGEE. The CDR3 is 14 amino acids. V dropped 0 bases and J dropped 0 bases, with 6 bases sitting between them. Here the CDR3 reads CASSVGGVNTEAFF. The CDR3, as DNA: TGTGCCAGCAGCGTAGGAGGAGTGAACACTGAAGCTTTCTTT.

The J gene is TRBJ2-7, the V gene TRBV4-3; 8 nucleotides line up with TRBD2. The V gene's germline CDR1 is LGHNA and CDR2 YSLEER. The CDR3 loop spans 16 amino acids. V lost 4 bases to trimming and J lost 2 bases; unmatched junction nucleotides: 10. In nucleotides, the CDR3 is TGCGCCAGCAGCCCGACACATCCGGGACTAGCCTACGAGCAGTACTTC. This encodes CASSPTHPGLAYEQYF.